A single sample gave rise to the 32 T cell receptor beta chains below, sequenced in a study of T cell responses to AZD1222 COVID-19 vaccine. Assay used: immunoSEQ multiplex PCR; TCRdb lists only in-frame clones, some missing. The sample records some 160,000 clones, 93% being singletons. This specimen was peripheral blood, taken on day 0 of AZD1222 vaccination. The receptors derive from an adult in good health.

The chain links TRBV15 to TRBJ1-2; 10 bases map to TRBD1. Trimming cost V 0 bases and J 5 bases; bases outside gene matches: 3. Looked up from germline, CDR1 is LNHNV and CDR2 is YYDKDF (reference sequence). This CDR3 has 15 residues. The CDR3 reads CATSREGTGVYGYTF. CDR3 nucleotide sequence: TGTGCCACCAGCAGAGAGGGGACAGGGGTTTATGGCTACACCTTC.

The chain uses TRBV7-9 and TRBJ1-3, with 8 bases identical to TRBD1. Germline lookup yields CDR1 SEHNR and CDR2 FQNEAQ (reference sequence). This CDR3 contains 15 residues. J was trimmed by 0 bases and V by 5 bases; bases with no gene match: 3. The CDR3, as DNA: TGTGCCAGCAGCGGACAGGGCGTCTCTGGAAACACCATATATTTT. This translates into CASSGQGVSGNTIYF.

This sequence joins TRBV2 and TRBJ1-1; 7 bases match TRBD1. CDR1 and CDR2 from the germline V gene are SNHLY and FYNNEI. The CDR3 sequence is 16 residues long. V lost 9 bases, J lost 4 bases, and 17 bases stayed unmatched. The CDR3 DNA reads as TGTGCCAGTCAAAACCTAGGGGGCAGGGCGGGCACTGAAGCTTTCTTT. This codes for CASQNLGGRAGTEAFF.

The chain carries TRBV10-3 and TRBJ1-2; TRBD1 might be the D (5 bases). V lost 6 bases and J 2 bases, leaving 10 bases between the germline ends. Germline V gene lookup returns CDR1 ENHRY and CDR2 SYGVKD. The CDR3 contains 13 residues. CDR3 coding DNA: TGTGCCATCAGCGAGACAGTAAACTATGGCTACACCTTC. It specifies CAISETVNYGYTF.

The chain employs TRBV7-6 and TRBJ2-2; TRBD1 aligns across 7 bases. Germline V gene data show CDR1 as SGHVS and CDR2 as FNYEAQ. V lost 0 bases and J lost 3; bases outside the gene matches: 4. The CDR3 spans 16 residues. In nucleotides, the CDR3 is TGTGCCAGCAGCTTAGCGACAGGGACATACACCGGGGAGCTGTTTTTT. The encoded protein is CASSLATGTYTGELFF.

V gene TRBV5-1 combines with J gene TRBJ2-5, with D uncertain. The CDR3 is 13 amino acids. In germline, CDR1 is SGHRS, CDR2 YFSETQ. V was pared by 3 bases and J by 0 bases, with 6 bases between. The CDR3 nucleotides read TGCGCCAGCAGCTGGCAGCACCAAGAGACCCAGTACTTC. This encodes CASSWQHQETQYF.

The CDR3 loop is CASIWGGARLNQPQHF. In DNA, the CDR3 is TGTGCCAGCATCTGGGGGGGGGCCAGGTTAAATCAGCCCCAGCATTTT. V and J are TRBV28 and TRBJ1-5; possible D gene TRBD1, 6 bases. There are 16 residues in the CDR3. V was clipped by 7 bases and J by 4 bases, with 20 bases between them. CDR1 is MDHEN and CDR2 is SYDVKM in the germline V gene. The full variable domain, in which reference TRBV28 and TRBJ1-5 provide the parts outside the CDR3, is DVKVTQSSRYLVKRTGEKVFLECVQDMDHENMFWYRQDPGLGLRLIYFSYDVKMKEKGDIPEGYSVSREKKERFSLILESASTNQTSMYLCASIWGGARLNQPQHFGDGTRLSIL.

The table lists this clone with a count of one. The CDR3 spells CASSFEGSPLHF. The CDR3 nucleotides are TGTGCCAGCAGTTTTGAGGGTTCACCCCTCCACTTT. V is TRBV12-3 or TRBV12-4 and J is TRBJ1-6; unclear D gene. V lost 3 bases and J lost 9, with 6 bases in between. The CDR3 has 12 residues.

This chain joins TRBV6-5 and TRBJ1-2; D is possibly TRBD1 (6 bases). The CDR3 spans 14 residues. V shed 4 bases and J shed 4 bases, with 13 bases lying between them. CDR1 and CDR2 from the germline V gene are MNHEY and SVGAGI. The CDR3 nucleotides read TGTGCCAGCAGTTGGGGCAGGGGCCCCTATGGCTACACCTTC. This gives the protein CASSWGRGPYGYTF.

The CDR3 loop is CASSVDRVLGELFF. As DNA, the CDR3 is TGTGCCAGCAGCGTTGACAGGGTGCTAGGGGAGCTGTTTTTT. V usage is TRBV9 and J usage is TRBJ2-2; 7 bases line up with TRBD1. The CDR3 runs to 14 residues. The J segment lost 8 bases and the V segment lost 2 bases, leaving 6 bases of the junction unmatched. CDR1 is SGDLS, CDR2 YYNGEE, per germline.

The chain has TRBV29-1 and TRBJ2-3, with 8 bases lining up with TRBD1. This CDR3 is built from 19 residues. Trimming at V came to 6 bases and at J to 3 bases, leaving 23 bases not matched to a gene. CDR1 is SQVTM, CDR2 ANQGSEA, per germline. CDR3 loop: CSVSGLGGAGGEGTDTQYF. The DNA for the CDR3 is TGCAGCGTCTCTGGATTGGGTGGGGCAGGGGGCGAGGGAACAGATACGCAGTATTTT.

The CDR3 region has the DNA TGTGCCAGCAGTACCCCTGCAACTAATGAAAAACTGTTTTTT. It specifies CASSTPATNEKLFF. This chain links TRBV28 with TRBJ1-4; no reliable D call. The CDR3 sequence is 14 residues long. Deletions cut 5 bases from V and 0 bases from J, with 7 bases between. From germline, CDR1 is MDHEN and CDR2 SYDVKM.

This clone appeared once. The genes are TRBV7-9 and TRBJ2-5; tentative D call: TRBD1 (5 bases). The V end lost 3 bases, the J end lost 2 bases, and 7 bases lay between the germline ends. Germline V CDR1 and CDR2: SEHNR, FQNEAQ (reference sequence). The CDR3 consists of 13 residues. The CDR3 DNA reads TGTGCCAGCAGCTTCGACAGTCAAGAGACCCAGTACTTC. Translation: CASSFDSQETQYF.

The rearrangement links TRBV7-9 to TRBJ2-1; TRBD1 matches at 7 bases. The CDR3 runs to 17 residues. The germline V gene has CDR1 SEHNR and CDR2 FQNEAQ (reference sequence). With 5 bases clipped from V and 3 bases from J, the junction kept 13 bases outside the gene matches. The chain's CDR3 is CASSPTPGQSHYNEQFF. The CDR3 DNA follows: TGTGCCAGCAGCCCGACCCCGGGACAGTCTCACTACAATGAGCAGTTCTTC.

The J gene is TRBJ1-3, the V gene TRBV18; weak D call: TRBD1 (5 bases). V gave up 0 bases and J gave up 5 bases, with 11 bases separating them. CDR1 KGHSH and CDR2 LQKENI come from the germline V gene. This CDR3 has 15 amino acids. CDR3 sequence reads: CASSPPAGQRNTIYF. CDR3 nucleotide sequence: TGTGCCAGCTCACCACCGGCAGGGCAAAGAAACACCATATATTTT.

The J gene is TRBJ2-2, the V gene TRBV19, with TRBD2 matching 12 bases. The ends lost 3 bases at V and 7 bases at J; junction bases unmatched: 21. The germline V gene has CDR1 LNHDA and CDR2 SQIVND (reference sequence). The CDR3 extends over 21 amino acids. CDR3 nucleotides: TGTGCCAGTAGTATCCGACCGATCCCGACTAGCGGGGGCGCATATGGCGGGGAGCTGTTTTTT. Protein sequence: CASSIRPIPTSGGAYGGELFF.

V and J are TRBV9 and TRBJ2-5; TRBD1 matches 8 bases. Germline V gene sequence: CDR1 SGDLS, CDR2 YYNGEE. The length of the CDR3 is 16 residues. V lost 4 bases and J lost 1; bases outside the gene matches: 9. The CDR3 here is CASSPSRQGIQETQYF. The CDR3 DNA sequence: TGTGCCAGCAGCCCTTCGAGACAGGGGATCCAAGAGACCCAGTACTTC. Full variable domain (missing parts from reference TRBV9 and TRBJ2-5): DSGVTQTPKHLITATGQRVTLRCSPRSGDLSVYWYQQSLDQGLQFLIQYYNGEERAKGNILERFSAQQFPDLHSELNLSSLELGDSALYFCASSPSRQGIQETQYFGPGTRLLVL.

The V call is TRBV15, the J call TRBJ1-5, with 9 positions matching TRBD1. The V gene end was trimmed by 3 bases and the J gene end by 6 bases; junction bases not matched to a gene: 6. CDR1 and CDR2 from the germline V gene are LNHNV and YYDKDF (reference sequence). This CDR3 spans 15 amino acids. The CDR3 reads CATSSDRGIAQPQHF. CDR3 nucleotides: TGTGCCACCAGCAGCGACAGGGGGATAGCTCAGCCCCAGCATTTT.

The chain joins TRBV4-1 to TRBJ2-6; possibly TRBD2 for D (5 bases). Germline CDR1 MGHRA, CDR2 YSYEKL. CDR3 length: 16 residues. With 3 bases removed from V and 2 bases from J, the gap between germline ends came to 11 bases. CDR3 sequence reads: CASSQGEGAGANVLTF. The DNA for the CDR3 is TGCGCCAGCAGCCAGGGAGAGGGTGCTGGGGCCAACGTCCTGACTTTC.

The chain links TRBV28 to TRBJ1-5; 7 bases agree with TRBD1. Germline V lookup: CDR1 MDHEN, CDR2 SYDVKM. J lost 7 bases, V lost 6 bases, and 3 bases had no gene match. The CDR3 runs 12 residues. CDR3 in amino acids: CASRTGNQPQHF. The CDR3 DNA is TGTGCCAGCAGGACAGGGAACCAGCCCCAGCATTTT.

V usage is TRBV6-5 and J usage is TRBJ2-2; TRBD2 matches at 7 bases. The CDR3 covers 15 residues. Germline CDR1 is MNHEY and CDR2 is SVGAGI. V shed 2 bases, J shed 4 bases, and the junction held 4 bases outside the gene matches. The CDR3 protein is CASSYGGGTTGELFF. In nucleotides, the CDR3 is TGTGCCAGCAGTTACGGCGGGGGTACCACCGGGGAGCTGTTTTTT.

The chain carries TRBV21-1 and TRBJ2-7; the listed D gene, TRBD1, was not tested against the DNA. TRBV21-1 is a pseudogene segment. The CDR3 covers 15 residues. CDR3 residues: CASSPHAGTAYEQYF. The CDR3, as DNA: TGTGCCAGCAGCCCGCATGCGGGGACAGCCTACGAGCAGTACTTC.

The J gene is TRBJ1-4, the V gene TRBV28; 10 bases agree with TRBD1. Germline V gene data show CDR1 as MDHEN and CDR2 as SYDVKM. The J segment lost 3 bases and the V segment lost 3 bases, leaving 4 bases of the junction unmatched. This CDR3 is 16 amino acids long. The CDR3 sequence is CASSFRQGASNEKLFF. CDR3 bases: TGTGCCAGCAGTTTCAGACAGGGGGCTTCTAATGAAAAACTGTTTTTT. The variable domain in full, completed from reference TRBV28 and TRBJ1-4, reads DVKVTQSSRYLVKRTGEKVFLECVQDMDHENMFWYRQDPGLGLRLIYFSYDVKMKEKGDIPEGYSVSREKKERFSLILESASTNQTSMYLCASSFRQGASNEKLFFGSGTQLSVL.

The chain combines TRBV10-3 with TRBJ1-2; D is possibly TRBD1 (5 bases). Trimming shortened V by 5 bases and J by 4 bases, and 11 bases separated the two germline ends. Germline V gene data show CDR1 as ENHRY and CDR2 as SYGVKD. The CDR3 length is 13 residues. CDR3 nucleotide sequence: TGTGCCATCAGTTGGGACTCAGGCTATGGCTACACCTTC. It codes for CAISWDSGYGYTF.

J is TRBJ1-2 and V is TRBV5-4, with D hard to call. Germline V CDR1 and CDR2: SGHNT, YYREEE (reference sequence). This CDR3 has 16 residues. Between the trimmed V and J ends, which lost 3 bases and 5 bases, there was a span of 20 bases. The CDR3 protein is CASSSPGLSLGYGYTF. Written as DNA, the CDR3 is TGTGCCAGCAGCTCCCCCGGACTCTCCCTTGGGTATGGCTACACCTTC.

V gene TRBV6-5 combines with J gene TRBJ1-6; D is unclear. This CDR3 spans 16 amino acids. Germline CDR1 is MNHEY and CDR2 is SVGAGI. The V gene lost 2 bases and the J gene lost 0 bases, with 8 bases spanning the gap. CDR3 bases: TGTGCCAGCAGTTACGCAGTGAGCTCCTATAATTCACCCCTCCACTTT. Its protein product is CASSYAVSSYNSPLHF.

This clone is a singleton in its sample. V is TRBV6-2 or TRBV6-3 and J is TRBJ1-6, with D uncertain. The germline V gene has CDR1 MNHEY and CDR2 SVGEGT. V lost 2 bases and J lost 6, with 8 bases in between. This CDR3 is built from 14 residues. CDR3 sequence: CASSYESVNSPLHF. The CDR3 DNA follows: TGTGCCAGCAGTTACGAGAGTGTTAATTCACCCCTCCACTTT.

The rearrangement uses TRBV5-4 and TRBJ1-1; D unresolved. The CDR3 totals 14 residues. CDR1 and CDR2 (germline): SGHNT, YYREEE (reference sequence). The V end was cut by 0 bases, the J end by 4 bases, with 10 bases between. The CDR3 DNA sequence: TGTGCCAGCAGCTTGGGGGCTGGTGGCACTGAAGCTTTCTTT. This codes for CASSLGAGGTEAFF.

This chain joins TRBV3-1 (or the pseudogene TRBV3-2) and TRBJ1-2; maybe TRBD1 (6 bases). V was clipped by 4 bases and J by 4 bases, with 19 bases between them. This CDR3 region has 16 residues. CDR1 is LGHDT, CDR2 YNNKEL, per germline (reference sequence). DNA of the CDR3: TGTGCCAGCAGCCCGGGCCGGGACAACCCGGGCTATGGCTACACCTTC. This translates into CASSPGRDNPGYGYTF.

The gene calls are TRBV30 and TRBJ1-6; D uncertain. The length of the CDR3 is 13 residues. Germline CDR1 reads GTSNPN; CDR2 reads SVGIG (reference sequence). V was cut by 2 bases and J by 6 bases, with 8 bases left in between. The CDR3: CAWSLSANSPLHF. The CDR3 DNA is TGTGCCTGGAGTCTCTCGGCTAATTCACCCCTCCACTTT.

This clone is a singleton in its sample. The DNA of the CDR3 is TGTGCCAGCAGTCGACAGGGGGCTGCCGAACAGTACTTC. This translates into CASSRQGAAEQYF. The gene calls are TRBV2 and TRBJ2-7, with TRBD1 identical over 10 bases. This CDR3 region has 13 residues. V was pared by 5 bases and J by 10 bases, with 8 bases of the junction left unmatched. Germline CDR1 and CDR2: SNHLY and FYNNEI.

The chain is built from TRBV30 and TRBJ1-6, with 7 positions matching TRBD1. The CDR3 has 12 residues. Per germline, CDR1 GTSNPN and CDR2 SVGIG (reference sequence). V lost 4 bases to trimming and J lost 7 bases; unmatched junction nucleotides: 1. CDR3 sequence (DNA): TGTGCCTGGACAGGGGGGAATTCACCCCTCCACTTT. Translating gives CAWTGGNSPLHF.